Below, 21 T cell receptor beta chains from the same sample are listed, as sequenced in a study of beta chain features in type 1 diabetes. TCRB transcripts that were expressed got sequenced, as all of the isolated RNA had been reverse transcribed. Sequencing used immunoSEQ multiplex PCR; TCRdb keeps in-frame clones, though not all of them. The sample has almost 350,000 clones; roughly a fifth are singletons. Source material: naive CD4+ T cells from blood. The receptors here all came from a young woman in good health.

This clone has just a few counts. V is TRBV19 and J is TRBJ2-5, with D perhaps TRBD1 (5 bases). Per germline, CDR1 LNHDA and CDR2 SQIVND (reference sequence). V lost 7 bases and J 5 bases, leaving 14 bases between the germline ends. The CDR3 spans 13 residues. CDR3 in amino acids: CASKEGARETQYF. The CDR3 bases are TGTGCCAGTAAGGAAGGGGCCCGGGAGACCCAGTACTTC.

This clone was found a few times. The chain couples TRBV9 to TRBJ1-3; D is perhaps TRBD1 (5 bases). Germline V gene lookup returns CDR1 SGDLS and CDR2 YYNGEE. CDR3 length: 17 residues. The V end was cut by 4 bases, the J end by 1 base, with 18 bases between. Here the CDR3 DNA reads TGTGCCAGCAGCACGCTTCAGGGTGGTAATTCTGGAAACACCATATATTTT. This translates into CASSTLQGGNSGNTIYF.

The rearrangement joins TRBV7-6 to TRBJ1-1; maybe TRBD1 (5 bases). This CDR3 is built from 16 residues. The germline V gene encodes CDR1 SGHVS and CDR2 FNYEAQ. V gave up 4 bases and J gave up 1 base, with 16 bases separating them. As DNA, the CDR3 is TGTGCCAGCAGCTACGGCCAGGGCCCACCGAACACTGAAGCTTTCTTT. Encoded protein: CASSYGQGPPNTEAFF.

The J gene is TRBJ1-1, the V gene TRBV6-1; D perhaps matches TRBD1 (5 bases). The CDR3 is 14 residues long. V lost 4 bases and J lost 0, with 9 bases in between. Germline V lookup: CDR1 MNHNS, CDR2 SASEGT. The CDR3 coding sequence is TGTGCCAGCAGTGCTCCAGGGCTGAACACTGAAGCTTTCTTT. It specifies CASSAPGLNTEAFF.

This clone was picked up a small number of times. The V gene is TRBV7-2, the J gene TRBJ2-1; possible D gene TRBD2, 6 bases. This CDR3 is 18 amino acids long. Germline lookup yields CDR1 SGHTA and CDR2 FQGNSA. Trimming took off 2 bases at V and 7 bases at J, with 24 bases between the two ends. This chain's CDR3 is CASSLTSSSAVGGNEQFF. Written as DNA, the CDR3 is TGTGCCAGCAGCTTAACATCCAGTTCCGCTGTTGGGGGGAATGAGCAGTTCTTC.

This clone was counted a few times. One end of the junction varies from germline; a read error may be responsible. The chain couples TRBV19 to TRBJ1-1, with 11 bases matching TRBD1. Per the germline V gene, CDR1 is LNHDA and CDR2 is SQIVND (reference sequence). The length of the CDR3 is 14 residues. CDR3: CGTRTGGRNTEAFF. Written as DNA, the CDR3 is TGCGGAACTCGGACAGGGGGCCGGAACACTGAAGCTTTCTTT.

The rearrangement joins TRBV10-3 to TRBJ2-5; D might be TRBD1 (7 bases). V lost 6 bases, J lost 4 bases, and 15 bases lay in between. CDR3 length equals 14 residues. Germline loops: CDR1 ENHRY, CDR2 SYGVKD. CDR3 sequence: CAIRQRQGGETQYF. The CDR3 coding sequence is TGTGCCATCAGGCAGCGGCAGGGGGGAGAGACCCAGTACTTC.

The gene calls are TRBV11-2 and TRBJ1-2, with 7 bases lining up with TRBD1. CDR1 and CDR2 from the germline V gene are SGHAT and FQNNGV. The CDR3 loop spans 16 amino acids. With V trimmed by 0 bases and J by 8 bases, 12 bases remained unmatched. In DNA, the CDR3 is TGTGCCAGCAGCTTAGACCGCGCAGGGGGAACTCAAGGCTACACCTTC. It yields the protein CASSLDRAGGTQGYTF. The whole variable domain, remainder taken from reference TRBV11-2 and TRBJ1-2, is EAGVAQSPRYKIIEKRQSVAFWCNPISGHATLYWYQQILGQGPKLLIQFQNNGVVDDSQLPKDRFSAERLKGVDSTLKIQPAKLEDSAVYLCASSLDRAGGTQGYTFGSGTRLTVV.

V and J are TRBV2 and TRBJ2-1; D gene uncertain. This CDR3 has 14 amino acids. CDR1 SNHLY and CDR2 FYNNEI come from the germline V gene. Trimming took 8 bases from V and 5 from J, leaving 16 bases between them. CDR3: CASGTTGVNNEQFF. DNA for the CDR3: TGTGCCAGCGGAACCACCGGAGTGAACAATGAGCAGTTCTTC.

This clone was detected a few times. This rearrangement joins TRBV15 to TRBJ1-5, with 7 positions matching TRBD1. Losses at the gene ends were 3 bases for V and 2 bases for J; bases not matched to a gene: 4. The CDR3 loop spans 15 amino acids. The germline V gene has CDR1 LNHNV and CDR2 YYDKDF (reference sequence). The CDR3 DNA is TGTGCCACCAGCAGTCCCGGACAGGGCAATCAGCCCCAGCATTTT. This encodes CATSSPGQGNQPQHF.

This clone came up a few times. The sample carries other DNA sequences with the same CDR3. The chain has TRBV30 and TRBJ1-3; D may be TRBD1 (6 bases). Germline-derived CDR1 and CDR2 are GTSNPN and SVGIG (reference sequence). The CDR3 covers 13 residues. V lost 3 bases, J lost 1 base, and 7 bases lay in between. The CDR3 DNA follows: TGTGCCTGGAGCAGGGGTTCTGGAAACACCATATATTTT. It yields the protein CAWSRGSGNTIYF.

The sample holds a few counts of this clone. The gene calls are TRBV19 and TRBJ2-5, with D possibly being TRBD1 (5 bases). This CDR3 spans 13 amino acids. V gave up 5 bases and J gave up 2 bases, with 9 bases separating them. Germline V CDR1 and CDR2: LNHDA, SQIVND (reference sequence). CDR3 region: CASSGQGQETQYF. The DNA for the CDR3 is TGTGCCAGTAGTGGTCAGGGACAAGAGACCCAGTACTTC.

J is TRBJ2-1 and V is TRBV5-6, with TRBD2 as a possible D gene (5 bases). CDR3 size: 16 residues. Germline V gene data show CDR1 as SGHDT and CDR2 as YYEEEE. V was clipped by 4 bases and J by 0 bases, with 14 bases between them. The CDR3 here is CASSLPGTHSYNEQFF. Here the CDR3 DNA reads TGTGCCAGCAGCCTTCCGGGAACCCACTCCTACAATGAGCAGTTCTTC.

CDR3 sequence: CASSLKSSFWAGDEKLFF. CDR3 coding DNA: TGTGCCAGCAGCTTAAAAAGCTCCTTCTGGGCAGGGGATGAAAAACTGTTTTTT. The rearrangement links TRBV7-9 to TRBJ1-4; a weak D match, TRBD1 (6 bases). This CDR3 comprises 18 residues. V was pared by 2 bases and J by 6 bases, with 22 bases between. CDR1 and CDR2 (germline): SEHNR, FQNEAQ (reference sequence). The full variable domain, with the rest looked up from reference TRBV7-9 and TRBJ1-4, is DTGVSQNPRHKITKRGQNVTFRCDPISEHNRLYWYRQTLGQGPEFLTYFQNEAQLEKSRLLSDRFSAERPKGSFSTLEIQRTEQGDSAMYLCASSLKSSFWAGDEKLFFGSGTQLSVL.

The gene calls are TRBV14 and TRBJ1-2; 8 bases are a match to TRBD1. Germline V CDR1 and CDR2: SGHDN, FVKESK. The length of the CDR3 is 13 residues. After removal of 6 bases from V and 5 bases from J, the junction contained 5 bases not matched to a gene. CDR3 nucleotides: TGTGCCAGCAGAGTACAGGGGGAGTATGGCTACACCTTC. Translating gives CASRVQGEYGYTF.

A few counts support this clone. The chain is built from TRBV29-1 and TRBJ1-2; TRBD1 matches 10 bases. The CDR3 consists of 14 residues. Germline loops: CDR1 SQVTM, CDR2 ANQGSEA. With V trimmed by 3 bases and J by 4 bases, 5 bases remained unmatched. CDR3 coding DNA: TGCAGCGTTGACCGGACAGGGGGGCCCTATGGCTACACCTTC. It specifies CSVDRTGGPYGYTF. Complete variable domain (other parts from reference TRBV29-1 and TRBJ1-2): SAVISQKPSRDICQRGTSLTIQCQVDSQVTMMFWYRQQPGQSLTLIATANQGSEATYESGFVIDKFPISRPNLTFSTLTVSNMSPEDSSIYLCSVDRTGGPYGYTFGSGTRLTVV.

This chain joins TRBV5-1 and TRBJ2-5; D gene unclear. The CDR3 runs 14 residues. Looked up from germline, CDR1 is SGHRS and CDR2 is YFSETQ. Trimming took 4 bases from V and 5 from J, leaving 15 bases between them. The CDR3 here is CASSGDSRWETQYF. CDR3 in DNA: TGCGCCAGCAGCGGAGATTCGCGGTGGGAGACCCAGTACTTC.

V and J are TRBV6-5 and TRBJ2-7, with 7 bases fitting TRBD2. V dropped 6 bases and J dropped 0; count of bases not matched to a gene: 8. The CDR3 is 15 amino acids. Germline CDR1 reads MNHEY; CDR2 reads SVGAGI. The CDR3 nucleotides are TGTGCCAGCAGGCCCCCGGGACTACGCTCCTACGAGCAGTACTTC. It translates to CASRPPGLRSYEQYF.

The rearrangement joins TRBV7-9 to TRBJ1-1; D call uncertain. The CDR3 extends over 14 amino acids. The germline V and J ends were trimmed by 1 base and 4 bases, with 10 bases remaining between them. The V gene's germline CDR1 is SEHNR and CDR2 FQNEAQ (reference sequence). CDR3 loop: CASSLEYGITEAFF. CDR3 in DNA: TGTGCCAGCAGCTTAGAATACGGGATCACTGAAGCTTTCTTT.

This rearrangement joins TRBV29-1 to TRBJ2-5, with 9 bases lining up with TRBD1. From germline, CDR1 is SQVTM and CDR2 ANQGSEA. CDR3 length: 14 residues. V lost 4 bases and J lost 4; bases outside the gene matches: 7. The CDR3 sequence: CSVGRTGVTETQYF. CDR3 nucleotide sequence: TGCAGCGTTGGCCGGACAGGGGTGACAGAGACCCAGTACTTC.

This clone was detected only a few times. The chain joins TRBV7-9 to TRBJ2-5, with D maybe TRBD1 (5 bases). The CDR3 runs 12 residues. CDR1 SEHNR and CDR2 FQNEAQ come from the germline V gene (reference sequence). V lost 11 bases and J lost 4, with 14 bases in between. The CDR3 is CAVGERAETQYF. CDR3 coding DNA: TGTGCCGTAGGGGAAAGGGCAGAGACCCAGTACTTC.